This TCR beta chain is from a study of immune characterization of retroperitoneal liposarcoma. On this clonotype: A much larger clone lies one base from this, so it may be a read error.

Via MiXCR, TCRdb re-called the PCR reads, giving one row per CDR3 protein. The top ten hold 6.5% to 9% of the sample, which has around 20,000 distinct CDR3 sequences, around two fifths seen once. This TCR was recovered from a male donor with retroperitoneal liposarcoma. The source material was blood.

CDR3 bases: TGTGCCAGCAGCTCCGGGGGGGGTGAGCAGTTCTTC. It codes for CASSSGGGEQFF. The rearrangement uses TRBV11-2 and TRBJ2-7; 8 bases line up with TRBD2. The J call may be wrong; the DNA end is better matched by TRBJ2-1. Germline CDR1 SGHAT, CDR2 FQNNGV. The CDR3 is made up of 12 amino acids.